This record concerns one T cell receptor beta chain sequence. The table came from immunoSEQ multiplex PCR; TCRdb's copy has only in-frame clones and leaves some out. The sample records 150,000 to 200,000 clones, 80% to 90% being singletons. This sample was included in a study of blood T cell repertoires in COVID-19. Study-wide context: Acute and convalescent COVID-19 samples came from the United States, Italy and Spain. Sources were T cells, B-cell-depleted T cells, or PBMCs; the material itself was cDNA or gDNA.

V was clipped by 6 bases and J by 6 bases; unmatched bases: 16. Germline CDR1 MDHEN, CDR2 SYDVKM. The CDR3 length is 18 residues. Sequenced sample: peripheral blood. The chain links TRBV28 to TRBJ2-7; TRBD2 agrees at 14 bases. The clonotype comes from a man between 35 and 55 years old with active or convalescent COVID-19. CDR3 region: CASSNPGLAGAAPPEQYF. DNA for the CDR3: TGTGCCAGCAGCAACCCGGGACTAGCGGGGGCCGCCCCCCCCGAGCAGTACTTC.